The clone carrying this T cell receptor beta chain was recorded a few times. What it binds is not known. These data originate in a study of post-analysis software for immune sequencing data. The V and J ends lost 3 bases and 2 bases respectively, with 18 bases between them. The CDR3 runs 16 residues. The germline V gene encodes CDR1 DFQATT and CDR2 SNEGSKA (reference sequence). Notes on the study in general: By F measure, strong co-clustering occurred among samples prepared in the same batch. TRBV5-6, TRBV5-1 and TRBV20-1 were among five TRBV segments more frequent in patients than controls. Normalized Chao1 diversity in multiple sclerosis patients fell significantly below that of controls.

Unique molecular identifiers had been added to the TCR beta cDNA libraries. TCRdb itself ran the PCR reads through MiXCR, one entry per CDR3 protein. The sample consists of 700,000 to 800,000 distinct CDR3 sequences, roughly 29% of them appearing once. This sequence originates from a girl under 18 with multiple sclerosis. The sample consisted of blood. The chain carries TRBV20-1 and TRBJ2-3, with D possibly matching TRBD2 (5 bases). The CDR3 sequence is CSARGGSGRLTDTQYF. The CDR3, as DNA: TGCAGTGCTAGGGGTGGCAGCGGAAGACTCACAGATACGCAGTATTTT.